This T cell receptor (beta chain) comes out of a study of T cell responses to AZD1222 COVID-19 vaccine (dated by TCRdb to the early 2020s). Concerning the study at large: A total of approximately 230 trial participants underwent TCR sequencing, of whom about 210 received two doses of AZD1222 and some 26 received two doses of the MenACWY control vaccine. Enrollment into the trials was organized by age into subgroups of 18-55, 56-69 and 70-plus years, and those subgroups contained roughly 150, 30 and 60 TCR-sequenced participants, respectively. Results the study describes overall, beyond this receptor: CD4 TCRs associated with the vaccine covered the entire spike protein, and the dominant responses were in regions 160-218 and 743-854. The 56-69-year group was small, and its depth increase did not reach significance, likely because of low power. A significant rise in spike-specific TCR breadth and depth was observed after two AZD1222 doses relative to day 0 and relative to MenACWY recipients. Because no day 14 peak-response samples were available, the repertoires could be characterized only after the peak T cell response. Conclusions about previously exposed vaccinees are limited, since just six AZD1222 recipients were seropositive for SARS-CoV-2 at baseline. Reportedly, close to half of the unique spike-specific TCRs recognized epitopes lying outside the regions that are mutated in the B.1.351 and B.1.1.7 variants. Participants were mostly white British, with more females than males. The authors suggested clonal diversity may have been underestimated.

The CDR3 regions of human TCRbeta chains were analyzed by immunosequencing. Per the original workflow: Repertoire TCRs were matched against a reference library of SARS-CoV-2-specific TCRs generated with the MIRA antigen-specificity platform. Breadth was defined as the fraction of unique TCRs that were SARS-CoV-2-associated, and depth was defined as the fraction of total T cells that were SARS-CoV-2-associated. Using the MIRA data, each spike-specific TCR was assigned both to the spike region to which the TCR was reactive and to a CD4 or CD8 class. Log10-transformed breadth and depth values were compared by one-way ANOVA with Sidak's multiple comparisons tests. TCRdb re-hosts the immuneACCESS table, in-frame sequences only. Its copies lack some clones; in the studies checked, an unresolved V gene accounts for under half of them, and the cause for the rest is not known. D and trimming were read from the DNA, whereas the V and J calls and clone size are those reported in that table. Per the sample table, the count is about 140,000 clones. The ten largest account for over 2% of the sample.

Comment on this clone: Its target antigen remains unknown.

The sample's time point, from its label and the paper: baseline before first vaccination. The vaccinee samples were drawn from two UK trials, COV001 and COV002, one of which was a single-blind randomized controlled phase 2/3 trial testing AZD1222 (ChAdOx1 nCoV-19) in healthy adults. For TCRbeta chain sequencing, PBMC samples from trial participants were taken at day 0 and at day 28 after the second dose. Deletion took 2 bases off V and 0 bases off J, with a span of 10 bases between the germline ends. Measured from the cysteine to the phenylalanine, the CDR3 is 15 residues long. Of all the DNA, just the CDR3 is kept, 45 bases in frame from base 1. In the germline V gene, CDR1 corresponds to MNHNS and CDR2 to SASEGT.

Sequencing was carried out using peripheral blood. The chain is encoded by TRBV6-1 joined to TRBJ1-1, with the D gene call left open. The source is an adult in good health. The bases are TGTGCCAGCAGTGAATCTTCAGGATTGAACACTGAAGCTTTCTTT. Translated, this gives CASSESSGLNTEAFF.